Below are 24 T cell receptor beta chains sequenced from a single sample in a study of cytomegalovirus exposure and HLA in healthy donors. TCRdb keeps only in-frame clones here, not all; method: immunoSEQ multiplex PCR. The sample contains some 170,000 clones, more than 75% of which appear only once. The material sequenced was PBMCs. The receptors here all came from a man younger than 35 in good health and CMV-seropositive.

V usage is TRBV27 and J usage is TRBJ2-7, with TRBD1 matching 10 bases. The CDR3 has 15 amino acids. The V segment lost 3 bases and the J segment 3 bases; nucleotides outside the gene matches: 5. Germline loops: CDR1 MNHEY, CDR2 SMNVEV (reference sequence). The CDR3 region is CASSFLGQGDYEQYF. The CDR3 DNA is TGTGCCAGCAGTTTCCTTGGACAGGGGGACTACGAGCAGTACTTC.

The chain employs TRBV19 and TRBJ1-1, with D possibly TRBD1 on 6 matching bases. Germline V gene data show CDR1 as LNHDA and CDR2 as SQIVND (reference sequence). This CDR3 contains 13 residues. V lost 5 bases, J lost 8 bases, and 15 bases lay in between. As DNA, the CDR3 is TGTGCCAGTAGTCCGCTTACTACAGGGGAAGCTTTCTTT. Translated: CASSPLTTGEAFF.

The J gene is TRBJ2-7, the V gene TRBV28, with D unresolved. V lost 1 base to trimming and J lost 4 bases, with 11 bases between them. Germline V gene lookup returns CDR1 MDHEN and CDR2 SYDVKM. The CDR3 loop spans 14 amino acids. The CDR3 sequence is CASSLLVRWYEQYF. The CDR3 nucleotides are TGTGCCAGCAGTTTATTAGTTCGGTGGTACGAGCAGTACTTC.

The chain has TRBV6-5 and TRBJ1-1; D is unclear. The germline CDR1 and CDR2 sequences are MNHEY and SVGAGI. V was trimmed by 6 bases and J by 4 bases, leaving 12 bases between them. The CDR3 has 13 amino acids. The CDR3, as DNA: TGTGCCAGCAGACTGTATTTCGGCACTGAAGCTTTCTTT. Translation gives CASRLYFGTEAFF.

The chain carries TRBV5-5 and TRBJ2-7, with TRBD2 identical over 8 bases. The junction had 2 bases not matched to a gene; V was cut back by 5 bases and J by 4 bases. The CDR3 is 12 residues long. The germline V gene encodes CDR1 SGHKS and CDR2 YYEKEE (reference sequence). The CDR3 is CASRGLAYEQYF. The CDR3 DNA sequence: TGTGCCAGCAGAGGACTAGCTTACGAGCAGTACTTC.

The chain is built from TRBV7-2 and TRBJ2-7; TRBD2 agrees at 8 bases. Trimming removed 3 bases from V and 5 bases from J; junction bases left unmatched: 9. CDR1 SGHTA and CDR2 FQGNSA come from the germline V gene. The CDR3 sequence is 15 residues long. The CDR3 region has the DNA TGTGCCAGCAGCTTTCTTGGTAGCGGGATCAACGAGCAGTACTTC. Translating gives CASSFLGSGINEQYF.

This rearrangement joins TRBV7-6 to TRBJ1-6; 9 nucleotides align to TRBD1. There are 17 residues in the CDR3. The trim removed 2 bases at V and 7 bases at J, leaving 9 bases unmatched. The germline V gene has CDR1 SGHVS and CDR2 FNYEAQ. CDR3 bases: TGTGCCAGCAGCTTATCTCTTTCCGGGACAGGGAATTCACCCCTCCACTTT. Amino acids: CASSLSLSGTGNSPLHF.

The chain employs TRBV4-3 and TRBJ2-1; 8 bases align to TRBD2. V gave up 4 bases and J gave up 1 base; unmatched junction bases: 9. This CDR3 region has 17 residues. Germline V CDR1 and CDR2: LGHNA, YSLEER. The CDR3 DNA reads as TGCGCCAGCAGCCCCTGGGAAGCGGGAGTATCCTACAATGAGCAGTTCTTC. Translation gives CASSPWEAGVSYNEQFF.

This rearrangement joins TRBV7-3 to TRBJ1-1; D may be TRBD1 (5 bases). The germline gives CDR1 SGHTA, CDR2 FQGTGA. CDR3 size: 15 residues. V was shortened by 0 bases and J by 9 bases, with 17 bases between the two germline ends. This CDR3 reads CASSLTQADNHQAFF. The CDR3 DNA is TGTGCCAGCAGCTTAACCCAGGCGGACAATCACCAAGCTTTCTTT.

V is TRBV6-5 and J is TRBJ1-1; D is uncertain. CDR1 MNHEY and CDR2 SVGAGI come from the germline V gene. CDR3 length: 11 residues. Trimming took off 7 bases at V and 0 bases at J, with 3 bases between the two ends. As DNA, the CDR3 is TGTGCCAGCATTATGAACACTGAAGCTTTCTTT. Protein: CASIMNTEAFF.

This clone was seen just once. The CDR3 protein is CASSEWIVAGAGETQYF. DNA of the CDR3: TGTGCCAGCAGTGAATGGATAGTAGCGGGGGCGGGAGAGACCCAGTACTTC. The chain employs TRBV25-1 and TRBJ2-5, with TRBD2 identical over 9 bases. V trimming: 1 base; J trimming: 4 bases; junction bases outside the gene matches: 10. Germline V lookup: CDR1 MGHDK, CDR2 SYGVNS. This CDR3 region has 17 residues. The full variable domain, its missing parts supplied by reference TRBV25-1 and TRBJ2-5, is EADIYQTPRYLVIGTGKKITLECSQTMGHDKMYWYQQDPGMELHLIHYSYGVNSTEKGDLSSESTVSRIRTEHFPLTLESARPSHTSQYLCASSEWIVAGAGETQYFGPGTRLLVL.

The chain combines TRBV19 with TRBJ1-4, with TRBD1 identical over 11 bases. V shed 5 bases, J shed 3 bases, and the junction held 2 bases outside the gene matches. Germline loops: CDR1 LNHDA, CDR2 SQIVND (reference sequence). This CDR3 has 15 residues. For the CDR3, the DNA is TGTGCCAGTAGTGCGGACAGGGGGCCTAATGAAAAACTGTTTTTT. This codes for CASSADRGPNEKLFF. Filled out from reference TRBV19 and TRBJ1-4, the complete variable domain reads DGGITQSPKYLFRKEGQNVTLSCEQNLNHDAMYWYRQDPGQGLRLIYYSQIVNDFQKGDIAEGYSVSREKKESFPLTVTSAQKNPTAFYLCASSADRGPNEKLFFGSGTQLSVL.

The chain has TRBV7-2 and TRBJ1-5, with 10 bases matching TRBD1. The CDR3 has 15 residues. Looked up from germline, CDR1 is SGHTA and CDR2 is FQGNSA. With V trimmed by 1 base and J by 6 bases, 3 bases remained unmatched. The CDR3 DNA reads TGTGCCAGCAGCTTAGGACAGGGGGCGCGTCAGCCCCAGCATTTT. Encoded protein: CASSLGQGARQPQHF.

The CDR3, as DNA: TGTGCCAGCAGCCAGACAGGGAGTGGACGAGCTTTCTTT. As protein: CASSQTGSGRAFF. The V and J genes are TRBV6-6 and TRBJ1-1; 7 bases are a match to TRBD1. V trimming: 6 bases; J trimming: 10 bases; junction bases outside the gene matches: 11. Germline values: CDR1 MNHNY, CDR2 SVGAGI (reference sequence). The CDR3 sequence is 13 residues long.

This rearrangement joins TRBV29-1 to TRBJ2-6; 14 nucleotides match TRBD2. The CDR3 loop spans 17 amino acids. V trimming: 1 base; J trimming: 3 bases; junction bases outside the gene matches: 2. Germline lookup yields CDR1 SQVTM and CDR2 ANQGSEA. CDR3 sequence reads: CSVEGTSGGYGANVLTF. CDR3 bases: TGCAGCGTTGAAGGGACTAGCGGGGGGTATGGGGCCAACGTCCTGACTTTC.

The chain couples TRBV2 to TRBJ2-2, with D maybe TRBD2 (7 bases). Germline V gene data show CDR1 as SNHLY and CDR2 as FYNNEI. V was pared by 6 bases and J by 7 bases, with 18 bases between. The CDR3 contains 15 residues. CDR3 sequence reads: CASRRGREEGGELFF. Written as DNA, the CDR3 is TGTGCCAGCAGGAGGGGGAGGGAAGAGGGCGGGGAGCTGTTTTTT.

CDR3 bases: TGTGCCAGCAGCACCCCGGAGGGTTTAGAGACCCAGTACTTC. The encoded protein is CASSTPEGLETQYF. The V and J genes are TRBV5-4 and TRBJ2-5, with a tentative D call TRBD2 (6 bases). Germline V CDR1 and CDR2: SGHNT, YYREEE (reference sequence). The ends were cut back, 4 bases at V and 4 bases at J, with 14 bases in the middle. This CDR3 contains 14 residues.

V is TRBV7-2 and J is TRBJ2-5; TRBD1 agrees at 10 bases. CDR3 size: 15 residues. With 2 bases clipped from V and 3 bases from J, the junction kept 3 bases outside the gene matches. Germline V CDR1 and CDR2: SGHTA, FQGNSA. In DNA, the CDR3 is TGTGCCAGCAGCTTAACGGGACAGGGGAAAGAGACCCAGTACTTC. Translated: CASSLTGQGKETQYF.

The CDR3 reads CASSFGQTNYGYTF. The CDR3 DNA reads as TGTGCCAGCAGCTTTGGACAGACAAACTATGGCTACACCTTC. The J gene is TRBJ1-2, the V gene TRBV5-6; tentative D call: TRBD1 (6 bases). V was cut by 2 bases and J by 2 bases, with 10 bases left in between. This CDR3 comprises 14 residues. The V gene's germline CDR1 is SGHDT and CDR2 YYEEEE.

The rearrangement joins TRBV6-6 to TRBJ1-1; D remains unclear. V shed 5 bases and J shed 5 bases, with 15 bases lying between them. This CDR3 comprises 14 residues. Germline V gene sequence: CDR1 MNHNY, CDR2 SVGAGI (reference sequence). In nucleotides, the CDR3 is TGTGCCAGCAGTCCCGGCGGAGGGCGGACTGAAGCTTTCTTT. Protein product: CASSPGGGRTEAFF.

Comment on this clone: Other DNA sequences in this sample translate to the same CDR3. The V and J genes are TRBV9 and TRBJ2-7, with D possibly being TRBD2 (7 bases). The CDR3 is 15 amino acids. Trimming pared 1 base from V and 4 bases from J, leaving 15 bases between. Germline CDR1 reads SGDLS; CDR2 reads YYNGEE. The CDR3 region is CASSVNGGAGYEQYF. In DNA, the CDR3 is TGTGCCAGCAGCGTAAATGGGGGGGCCGGTTACGAGCAGTACTTC.

The chain joins TRBV25-1 to TRBJ1-2; tentative D call: TRBD1 (6 bases). The CDR3 runs 15 residues. V lost 4 bases and J lost 7, with 19 bases in between. CDR1 is MGHDK, CDR2 SYGVNS, per germline. This chain's CDR3 is CASSGPGGGAFGYTF. CDR3 DNA: TGTGCCAGCAGTGGGCCTGGGGGGGGCGCATTTGGCTACACCTTC.

The chain is built from TRBV9 and TRBJ2-1, with 8 nucleotides matching TRBD2. Germline-derived CDR1 and CDR2 are SGDLS and YYNGEE. CDR3 length: 15 amino acids. After removal of 0 bases from V and 5 bases from J, the junction contained 4 bases not matched to a gene. CDR3 coding DNA: TGTGCCAGCAGCGTAGTTAGCGGGGCGGACAATGAGCAGTTCTTC. Its protein is CASSVVSGADNEQFF.

Worth noting for this clone: The junction shows a germline mismatch at one end, possibly a read error. The chain combines TRBV27 with TRBJ1-1, with D possibly being TRBD1 (6 bases). This CDR3 is built from 12 residues. Per the germline V gene, CDR1 is MNHEY and CDR2 is SMNVEV (reference sequence). CDR3 DNA sequence: TGTGCCAGCAGTCCCCCCGGGGGGCCGCAATTTTTT. It specifies CASSPPGGPQFF.